Listed here are 24 T cell receptor beta chains from one sample, sequenced in a study of OX40 agonist ivuxolimab in advanced cancers. Assay: immunoSEQ multiplex PCR; the TCRdb copy retains only in-frame clones and omits some. The data hold about 77,000 clones, with around nine tenths observed a single time. Specimen: CD4+ or CD8+ T cells sorted from blood, collected in a trial of the OX40 agonist ivuxolimab. These receptors were taken from an adult with an advanced solid tumor such as melanoma, head and neck, liver or kidney cancer.

The CDR3 DNA follows: TGCGCCAGCAGCTCCGCACGCTTAGACCGTACATGGCGGGGAAACACCATATATTTT. This sequence encodes CASSSARLDRTWRGNTIYF. The chain employs TRBV5-1 and TRBJ1-3, with D hard to call. CDR1 SGHRS and CDR2 YFSETQ come from the germline V gene. The germline V and J ends were trimmed by 3 bases and 4 bases, with 26 bases remaining between them. This CDR3 has 19 amino acids.

The CDR3 region has the DNA TGTGCCAGCAGGCACAGACAGGGTAGAGATACGCAGTATTTT. Translation gives CASRHRQGRDTQYF. The rearrangement joins TRBV6-5 to TRBJ2-3; the match to TRBD1 covers 7 bases. V shed 6 bases and J 5 bases; nucleotides not matched to a gene: 8. The CDR3 has 14 residues. Per the germline V gene, CDR1 is MNHEY and CDR2 is SVGAGI.

The chain links TRBV5-5 to TRBJ2-5; 8 bases map to TRBD2. The CDR3 is made up of 16 amino acids. V dropped 0 bases and J dropped 5; count of bases not matched to a gene: 9. Germline CDR1 and CDR2: SGHKS and YYEKEE (reference sequence). The CDR3, as DNA: TGTGCCAGCAGCTTGGCCGTCGGGAGGGCTCTCGAGACCCAGTACTTC. Translating gives CASSLAVGRALETQYF.

The J gene is TRBJ2-5, the V gene TRBV28; D possibly corresponds to TRBD1 (7 bases). The CDR3 loop spans 15 amino acids. The germline CDR1 and CDR2 sequences are MDHEN and SYDVKM. Trimming removed 5 bases at V and 4 bases at J, with 17 bases between. In nucleotides, the CDR3 is TGTGCCAGCAGTGCCTTGGCAGGGGGAGGAGAGACCCAGTACTTC. This sequence encodes CASSALAGGGETQYF. The full variable domain, its missing parts supplied by reference TRBV28 and TRBJ2-5, is DVKVTQSSRYLVKRTGEKVFLECVQDMDHENMFWYRQDPGLGLRLIYFSYDVKMKEKGDIPEGYSVSREKKERFSLILESASTNQTSMYLCASSALAGGGETQYFGPGTRLLVL.

The chain recombines TRBV7-9 with TRBJ2-3; 12 nucleotides align to TRBD2. The CDR3 has 17 amino acids. Germline CDR1 SEHNR, CDR2 FQNEAQ (reference sequence). V shed 5 bases and J 4 bases; nucleotides not matched to a gene: 10. The DNA of the CDR3 is TGTGCCAGCAGCCTACGACTAGCGGGAGCTGGAGCAGATACGCAGTATTTT. The encoded protein is CASSLRLAGAGADTQYF.

Only a few counts were recorded for this clone. The chain carries TRBV6-5 and TRBJ2-1; 9 nucleotides align to TRBD2. Germline assignment: CDR1 MNHEY and CDR2 SVGAGI. With 9 bases clipped from V and 3 bases from J, the junction kept 3 bases outside the gene matches. This CDR3 is built from 13 residues. CDR3 residues: CASTLAGYNEQFF. CDR3 nucleotide sequence: TGTGCCAGTACACTAGCGGGCTACAATGAGCAGTTCTTC.

J is TRBJ2-3 and V is TRBV30; 8 bases line up with TRBD2. From germline, CDR1 is GTSNPN and CDR2 SVGIG (reference sequence). The CDR3 sequence is 15 residues long. V gave up 0 bases and J gave up 3 bases; unmatched junction bases: 5. In nucleotides, the CDR3 is TGTGCCTGGAGTGTAAATGGCGGGAGGACAGATACGCAGTATTTT. Amino acid sequence: CAWSVNGGRTDTQYF.

The chain links TRBV6-1 to TRBJ1-5; D is undetermined. Germline V lookup: CDR1 MNHNS, CDR2 SASEGT. The CDR3 consists of 13 residues. V shed 3 bases and J shed 3 bases, with 6 bases lying between them. Written as DNA, the CDR3 is TGTGCCAGCAGTGACAGTTACAATCAGCCCCAGCATTTT. It specifies CASSDSYNQPQHF.

V and J are TRBV21-1 and TRBJ2-7; the DNA was not used to check the table's D call, TRBD2. TRBV21-1 is classified as a pseudogene. There are 15 residues in the CDR3. CDR3 nucleotide sequence: TGTGCCAGCAGCAAAGCTCGCAGGAGGGGTTACGAGCAGTACTTC. This translates into CASSKARRRGYEQYF.

This chain links TRBV19 with TRBJ2-3; D may be TRBD2 (6 bases). Germline V lookup: CDR1 LNHDA, CDR2 SQIVND (reference sequence). The CDR3 runs 15 residues. With 7 bases removed from V and 1 base from J, the gap between germline ends came to 15 bases. The CDR3 here is CASKGGGMGTDTQYF. The CDR3 DNA sequence: TGTGCCAGTAAAGGTGGGGGGATGGGCACAGATACGCAGTATTTT.

The rearrangement links TRBV5-5 to TRBJ2-3; D might be TRBD2 (5 bases). The CDR3 is made up of 14 amino acids. In germline, CDR1 is SGHKS, CDR2 YYEKEE (reference sequence). Trimming took off 0 bases at V and 3 bases at J, with 8 bases between the two ends. The CDR3 loop is CASSLGLQTDTQYF. As DNA, the CDR3 is TGTGCCAGCAGCTTGGGACTACAGACAGATACGCAGTATTTT.

J is TRBJ1-1 and V is TRBV5-6; weak D call: TRBD1 (5 bases). This CDR3 spans 15 amino acids. The V and J ends lost 4 bases and 1 base respectively, with 14 bases between them. In germline, CDR1 is SGHDT, CDR2 YYEEEE. The CDR3 bases are TGTGCCAGCAGCCCGTGGACACTTAGGAACACTGAAGCTTTCTTT. Its translation: CASSPWTLRNTEAFF.

The count of this clone is one. The chain couples TRBV7-2 to TRBJ2-7; D may be TRBD2 (6 bases). The V end was cut by 2 bases, the J end by 3 bases, with 20 bases between. The CDR3 covers 17 residues. Germline CDR1 SGHTA, CDR2 FQGNSA. CDR3 loop: CASSLTRPGLLIYEQYF. The DNA of the CDR3 is TGTGCCAGCAGCTTAACAAGGCCGGGACTCCTTATCTACGAGCAGTACTTC. Looking up the rest from reference TRBV7-2 and TRBJ2-7 gives the full variable domain: GAGVSQSPSNKVTEKGKDVELRCDPISGHTALYWYRQSLGQGLEFLIYFQGNSAPDKSGLPSDRFSAERTGGSVSTLTIQRTQQEDSAVYLCASSLTRPGLLIYEQYFGPGTRLTVT.

This clone was observed a few times. V usage is TRBV30 and J usage is TRBJ2-5, with unresolved D. The CDR3 totals 13 residues. Trimming cost V 1 base and J 3 bases, with 9 bases left between them. The germline V gene encodes CDR1 GTSNPN and CDR2 SVGIG (reference sequence). The CDR3 loop is CAWSGLVEETQYF. Written as DNA, the CDR3 is TGTGCCTGGAGTGGACTCGTCGAAGAGACCCAGTACTTC.

This clone showed up just a few times. The chain joins TRBV4-2 to TRBJ2-1; D may match TRBD1 or TRBD2 (5 bases each). V was shortened by 2 bases and J by 6 bases, with 14 bases between the two germline ends. CDR3 length: 15 amino acids. Germline assignment: CDR1 LGHNA and CDR2 YNFKEQ. The CDR3 reads CASSQSPRDLNEQFF. The CDR3 DNA is TGTGCCAGCAGCCAATCCCCAAGGGACCTCAATGAGCAGTTCTTC.

This rearrangement joins TRBV6-5 to TRBJ1-4, with D unclear. Looked up from germline, CDR1 is MNHEY and CDR2 is SVGAGI. This CDR3 is built from 13 residues. Trimming pared 5 bases from V and 4 bases from J, leaving 8 bases between. The CDR3 loop reads CASSDSNNEKLFF. The CDR3 bases are TGTGCCAGCAGTGATTCTAATAATGAAAAACTGTTTTTT.

J is TRBJ2-5 and V is TRBV5-6; 13 bases are a match to TRBD2. The germline CDR1 and CDR2 sequences are SGHDT and YYEEEE. The length of the CDR3 is 16 residues. With V trimmed by 3 bases and J by 5 bases, 7 bases remained unmatched. The CDR3 coding sequence is TGTGCCAGCAGCTCCAGACTAGCGGGAGGCCGGGAGACCCAGTACTTC. Amino acids: CASSSRLAGGRETQYF.

The rearrangement uses TRBV6-5 and TRBJ2-1; 11 nucleotides agree with TRBD2. The CDR3 sequence is 14 residues long. After removal of 9 bases from V and 7 bases from J, the junction contained 8 bases not matched to a gene. Looked up from germline, CDR1 is MNHEY and CDR2 is SVGAGI. As DNA, the CDR3 is TGTGCCAGTTCACATAGCGGGAGGGATAATGAGCAGTTCTTC. This sequence encodes CASSHSGRDNEQFF.

This clone turned up a few times. The chain links TRBV10-3 to TRBJ1-1; D remains ambiguous. Germline lookup yields CDR1 ENHRY and CDR2 SYGVKD. CDR3 length: 12 residues. The V and J ends lost 5 bases and 3 bases respectively, with 7 bases between them. CDR3 region: CAISTTDTEAFF. Written as DNA, the CDR3 is TGTGCCATCAGTACAACGGACACTGAAGCTTTCTTT.

The rearrangement uses TRBV6-1 and TRBJ1-5; no reliable D call. The CDR3 is 15 amino acids. Germline lookup yields CDR1 MNHNS and CDR2 SASEGT. The V and J ends lost 5 bases and 3 bases respectively, with 14 bases between them. Written as DNA, the CDR3 is TGTGCCAGCAGTCTGTCAAGGCAGGTCAATCAGCCCCAGCATTTT. Translated, it gives CASSLSRQVNQPQHF.

The gene calls are TRBV4-1 and TRBJ1-1; the D is unclear. The CDR3 length is 14 residues. CDR1 and CDR2 (germline): MGHRA, YSYEKL. Trimming cost V 1 base and J 0 bases, with 6 bases left between them. The CDR3 spells CASSQVGLNTEAFF. The CDR3 region has the DNA TGCGCCAGCAGCCAAGTAGGCCTGAACACTGAAGCTTTCTTT.

The table lists this clone with a few counts. The J gene is TRBJ1-2, the V gene TRBV30; 8 bases map to TRBD1. The germline CDR1 and CDR2 sequences are GTSNPN and SVGIG (reference sequence). This CDR3 comprises 16 residues. V trimming: 0 bases; J trimming: 4 bases; junction bases outside the gene matches: 10. The CDR3 loop is CAWSVPSDREVYGYTF. CDR3 bases: TGTGCCTGGAGTGTTCCCTCGGACAGGGAGGTCTATGGCTACACCTTC.

This sequence joins TRBV10-3 and TRBJ1-1; TRBD1 might be the D (6 bases). The CDR3 loop spans 12 amino acids. CDR1 ENHRY and CDR2 SYGVKD come from the germline V gene. V lost 7 bases to trimming and J lost 5 bases, with 11 bases between them. CDR3 coding DNA: TGTGCCATCACAAAGGGGGGGACTGAAGCTTTCTTT. Amino acids: CAITKGGTEAFF.

This rearrangement joins TRBV7-6 to TRBJ2-7, with D perhaps TRBD1 or TRBD2 (6 bases each). Trimming stripped 5 bases from V and 13 bases from J, with 18 bases between. In germline, CDR1 is SGHVS, CDR2 FNYEAQ. The CDR3 has 12 residues. In nucleotides, the CDR3 is TGTGCCAGCAGCGGGCGGGAAACAGGGTACTACTTC. This codes for CASSGRETGYYF.